The 30 T cell receptor beta chains reported below all come from one sample, sequenced in a study of cytomegalovirus exposure and HLA in healthy donors. 60 Vbeta and 13 Jbeta primers were used in PCR. The repertoire was sequenced with immunoSEQ multiplex PCR; TCRdb's copy has only in-frame clones and lacks some. The table lists approximately 200,000 clones, with 0.65% to 0.75% in the top ten. Sequenced material: PBMCs. The receptors were sampled from a boy aged 5-17 years in good health and CMV-seronegative.

The chain links TRBV11-2 to TRBJ2-5; TRBD2 agrees at 7 bases. Looked up from germline, CDR1 is SGHAT and CDR2 is FQNNGV. The V gene end was trimmed by 4 bases and the J gene end by 5 bases; junction bases not matched to a gene: 10. The CDR3 covers 15 residues. The CDR3 sequence is CASSSGLGGEETQYF. The CDR3 bases are TGTGCCAGCAGCTCGGGACTGGGGGGGGAGGAGACCCAGTACTTC. The whole variable domain, remainder taken from reference TRBV11-2 and TRBJ2-5, is EAGVAQSPRYKIIEKRQSVAFWCNPISGHATLYWYQQILGQGPKLLIQFQNNGVVDDSQLPKDRFSAERLKGVDSTLKIQPAKLEDSAVYLCASSSGLGGEETQYFGPGTRLLVL.

The V gene is TRBV7-9, the J gene TRBJ2-2, with a possible D match to TRBD2 (6 bases). Trimming took 11 bases from V and 5 from J, leaving 12 bases between them. The CDR3 has 12 residues. Germline CDR1 is SEHNR and CDR2 is FQNEAQ (reference sequence). The CDR3 DNA reads as TGTGCCCCTATTAGCGGTACCGGGGAGCTGTTTTTT. Its protein product is CAPISGTGELFF.

This chain connects TRBV4-1 to TRBJ2-6; 8 bases fit TRBD1. CDR1 is MGHRA, CDR2 YSYEKL, per germline. The junction had 12 bases not matched to a gene; V was cut back by 0 bases and J by 2 bases. The CDR3 runs to 20 residues. The DNA of the CDR3 is TGCGCCAGCAGCCAAGATCCGGGAGTTAGGACAGGGACTGGGGCCAACGTCCTGACTTTC. It is translated as CASSQDPGVRTGTGANVLTF.

The chain uses TRBV2 and TRBJ1-1; perhaps TRBD1 as D (6 bases). V was pared by 6 bases and J by 4 bases, with 15 bases between. Per the germline V gene, CDR1 is SNHLY and CDR2 is FYNNEI. The CDR3 runs 14 residues. The CDR3 region is CASRSPGVGTEAFF. CDR3 bases: TGTGCCAGCAGGAGTCCAGGGGTCGGCACTGAAGCTTTCTTT. The full variable domain, with the rest looked up from reference TRBV2 and TRBJ1-1, is EPEVTQTPSHQVTQMGQEVILRCVPISNHLYFYWYRQILGQKVEFLVSFYNNEISEKSEIFDDQFSVERPDGSNFTLKIRSTKLEDSAMYFCASRSPGVGTEAFFGQGTRLTVV.

This rearrangement joins TRBV30 to TRBJ2-1, with 11 bases matching TRBD1. Germline V gene data show CDR1 as GTSNPN and CDR2 as SVGIG (reference sequence). Trimming took 1 base from V and 6 from J; bases not matched to a gene: 2. CDR3 length equals 14 residues. The CDR3 DNA reads TGTGCCTGGAGTGCGGACAGGGGGCTCAATGAGCAGTTCTTC. Residues: CAWSADRGLNEQFF.

The rearrangement joins TRBV7-6 to TRBJ2-7; 7 nucleotides align to TRBD1. After removal of 3 bases from V and 2 bases from J, the junction contained 4 bases not matched to a gene. Germline V CDR1 and CDR2: SGHVS, FNYEAQ. The CDR3 is 14 residues long. CDR3 in DNA: TGTGCCAGCAGCTTGGACAGGACCGCCTACGAGCAGTACTTC. It translates to CASSLDRTAYEQYF. Using reference TRBV7-6 and TRBJ2-7 for the parts outside the CDR3, the full variable domain is GAGVSQSPRYKVTKRGQDVALRCDPISGHVSLYWYRQALGQGPEFLTYFNYEAQQDKSGLPNDRFSAERPEGSISTLTIQRTEQRDSAMYRCASSLDRTAYEQYFGPGTRLTVT.

The chain joins TRBV30 to TRBJ1-2; D possibly corresponds to TRBD1 (5 bases). The germline gives CDR1 GTSNPN, CDR2 SVGIG (reference sequence). The ends were cut back, 5 bases at V and 0 bases at J, with 10 bases in the middle. The CDR3 consists of 13 residues. The CDR3 DNA is TGTGCCTGGTCATCGACAGCTAACTATGGCTACACCTTC. Translation: CAWSSTANYGYTF.

This rearrangement joins TRBV4-1 to TRBJ1-4, with 8 nucleotides matching TRBD1. The germline V gene has CDR1 MGHRA and CDR2 YSYEKL. With 4 bases clipped from V and 3 bases from J, the junction kept 7 bases outside the gene matches. The CDR3 loop spans 16 amino acids. CDR3 protein: CASSRGQGPSNEKLFF. The CDR3, as DNA: TGCGCCAGCAGCCGTGGACAGGGCCCATCTAATGAAAAACTGTTTTTT.

V is TRBV6-1 and J is TRBJ2-5; TRBD2 matches at 11 bases. The J call may be mistaken, given a closer DNA end match to TRBJ2-7. The CDR3 consists of 15 residues. Germline CDR1 is MNHNS and CDR2 is SASEGT. CDR3 bases: TGTGCCAGCAGTCAACTAGCGGGGGTAGTCCACGAGCAGTACTTC. It encodes CASSQLAGVVHEQYF.

V usage is TRBV18 and J usage is TRBJ1-6; TRBD1 matches 9 bases. V shed 1 base and J 6 bases; nucleotides not matched to a gene: 1. The length of the CDR3 is 15 residues. Germline CDR1 KGHSH, CDR2 LQKENI. This chain's CDR3 is CASSPRDRANSPLHF. As DNA, the CDR3 is TGTGCCAGCTCACCACGGGACAGGGCTAATTCACCCCTCCACTTT.

The chain couples TRBV6-6 to TRBJ1-4, with D unclear. The CDR3 has 15 amino acids. Trimming shortened V by 6 bases and J by 0 bases, and 11 bases separated the two germline ends. Germline lookup yields CDR1 MNHNY and CDR2 SVGAGI (reference sequence). The CDR3 DNA reads as TGTGCCAGCAGAGGGAGTCTGGCAACTAATGAAAAACTGTTTTTT. It encodes CASRGSLATNEKLFF.

The chain couples TRBV6-5 to TRBJ2-1, with D perhaps TRBD2 (6 bases). Germline V gene data show CDR1 as MNHEY and CDR2 as SVGAGI. Trimming took 6 bases from V and 4 from J, leaving 10 bases between them. CDR3 size: 13 residues. CDR3 sequence (DNA): TGTGCCAGCAGCCCCGCGGGATACAATGAGCAGTTCTTC. This gives the protein CASSPAGYNEQFF.

The chain links TRBV6-5 to TRBJ2-5; no definite D call. CDR3 length: 12 residues. V lost 8 bases and J lost 0, with 7 bases in between. Per the germline V gene, CDR1 is MNHEY and CDR2 is SVGAGI. The CDR3 loop is CASSRNQETQYF. The CDR3 DNA sequence: TGTGCCAGCTCGAGAAACCAAGAGACCCAGTACTTC.

The chain has TRBV18 and TRBJ1-1, with TRBD1 identical over 7 bases. The CDR3 loop spans 14 amino acids. V was clipped by 4 bases and J by 2 bases; unmatched bases: 4. Germline-derived CDR1 and CDR2 are KGHSH and LQKENI. The CDR3 loop is CASSLTGDNTEAFF. CDR3 bases: TGTGCCAGCTCACTTACAGGGGACAACACTGAAGCTTTCTTT.

The gene calls are TRBV28 and TRBJ2-7, with 16 nucleotides matching TRBD2. CDR3 length: 17 residues. CDR1 MDHEN and CDR2 SYDVKM come from the germline V gene. The V segment lost 2 bases and the J segment 3 bases; nucleotides outside the gene matches: 4. The chain's CDR3 is CASSLGGLAGGNYEQYF. CDR3 sequence (DNA): TGTGCCAGCAGTTTAGGGGGACTAGCGGGGGGGAACTACGAGCAGTACTTC. Looking up the rest from reference TRBV28 and TRBJ2-7 gives the full variable domain: DVKVTQSSRYLVKRTGEKVFLECVQDMDHENMFWYRQDPGLGLRLIYFSYDVKMKEKGDIPEGYSVSREKKERFSLILESASTNQTSMYLCASSLGGLAGGNYEQYFGPGTRLTVT.

The chain joins TRBV30 to TRBJ1-6; the D is unclear. The length of the CDR3 is 15 residues. The germline V gene encodes CDR1 GTSNPN and CDR2 SVGIG (reference sequence). V shed 7 bases and J shed 0 bases, with 13 bases lying between them. CDR3 protein: CASREKSSYNSPLHF. The CDR3 DNA is TGTGCCTCGCGGGAAAAGAGCTCCTATAATTCACCCCTCCACTTT.

The V gene is TRBV5-8, the J gene TRBJ2-3; 10 nucleotides line up with TRBD2. The germline CDR1 and CDR2 sequences are SGHTS and YDEGEE. The CDR3 consists of 14 residues. Trimming removed 8 bases from V and 0 bases from J; junction bases left unmatched: 3. The DNA for the CDR3 is TGTGCCAGGAGCGGGGGGGGTAGCACAGATACGCAGTATTTT. It yields the protein CARSGGGSTDTQYF.

The chain employs TRBV6-5 and TRBJ2-1; perhaps TRBD2 as D (5 bases). Per the germline V gene, CDR1 is MNHEY and CDR2 is SVGAGI. The CDR3 covers 13 residues. V was pared by 6 bases and J by 5 bases, with 11 bases between. The DNA for the CDR3 is TGTGCCAGCAGAACGGACGGGGACAATGAGCAGTTCTTC. Its translation is CASRTDGDNEQFF.

This rearrangement joins TRBV6-5 to TRBJ1-1; unclear D gene. The CDR3 extends over 12 amino acids. V was clipped by 4 bases and J by 8 bases, with 11 bases between them. CDR1 and CDR2 (germline): MNHEY, SVGAGI. The CDR3 region is CASSFGGLEAFF. The CDR3 coding sequence is TGTGCCAGCAGTTTCGGCGGCCTGGAAGCTTTCTTT.

This chain uses TRBV2 with TRBJ1-1; the match to TRBD1 covers 7 bases. Germline assignment: CDR1 SNHLY and CDR2 FYNNEI. The CDR3 spans 16 residues. With 6 bases clipped from V and 3 bases from J, the junction kept 13 bases outside the gene matches. CDR3 DNA: TGTGCCAGCAGACCTCCGGGAAGGGGGCAGTACACTGAAGCTTTCTTT. Its translation: CASRPPGRGQYTEAFF.

The rearrangement links TRBV29-1 to TRBJ1-1; D uncertain. V lost 3 bases to trimming and J lost 1 base, with 12 bases between them. Germline V gives CDR1 SQVTM, CDR2 ANQGSEA. CDR3 length: 14 amino acids. CDR3 residues: CSVEIYTTNTEAFF. The DNA for the CDR3 is TGCAGCGTTGAGATCTATACTACGAACACTGAAGCTTTCTTT.

The V call is TRBV4-1, the J call TRBJ2-2; TRBD1 matches at 9 bases. The CDR3 runs to 16 residues. The trim removed 3 bases at V and 0 bases at J, leaving 2 bases unmatched. Germline V CDR1 and CDR2: MGHRA, YSYEKL. CDR3 loop: CASSHTGGANTGELFF. The CDR3 DNA is TGCGCCAGCAGCCACACAGGGGGCGCGAACACCGGGGAGCTGTTTTTT.

V is TRBV11-2 and J is TRBJ1-1; TRBD1 aligns across 10 bases. Germline values: CDR1 SGHAT, CDR2 FQNNGV. The length of the CDR3 is 15 residues. J was trimmed by 5 bases and V by 5 bases; bases with no gene match: 8. The CDR3 nucleotides are TGTGCCAGCAGCCAGACAGGGGGCGAGGAAACTGAAGCTTTCTTT. It specifies CASSQTGGEETEAFF. The complete variable domain, with remaining parts taken from reference TRBV11-2 and TRBJ1-1, reads EAGVAQSPRYKIIEKRQSVAFWCNPISGHATLYWYQQILGQGPKLLIQFQNNGVVDDSQLPKDRFSAERLKGVDSTLKIQPAKLEDSAVYLCASSQTGGEETEAFFGQGTRLTVV.

The rearrangement joins TRBV15 to TRBJ2-3, with a tentative D call TRBD1 (5 bases). The V gene's germline CDR1 is LNHNV and CDR2 YYDKDF (reference sequence). With 1 base removed from V and 5 bases from J, the gap between germline ends came to 13 bases. CDR3 length: 15 residues. In nucleotides, the CDR3 is TGTGCCACCAGCAGAGGGACACGACTGGGAGATACGCAGTATTTT. This encodes CATSRGTRLGDTQYF.

The chain employs TRBV19 and TRBJ2-7; a possible D gene is TRBD2 (7 bases). V dropped 7 bases and J dropped 3 bases, with 19 bases sitting between them. The CDR3 totals 15 residues. Germline lookup yields CDR1 LNHDA and CDR2 SQIVND (reference sequence). The CDR3: CASTPSAGANYEQYF. The CDR3 DNA reads as TGTGCCAGTACCCCTTCGGCGGGGGCTAACTACGAGCAGTACTTC. Complete variable domain (other parts from reference TRBV19 and TRBJ2-7): DGGITQSPKYLFRKEGQNVTLSCEQNLNHDAMYWYRQDPGQGLRLIYYSQIVNDFQKGDIAEGYSVSREKKESFPLTVTSAQKNPTAFYLCASTPSAGANYEQYFGPGTRLTVT.

V gene TRBV30 combines with J gene TRBJ1-1; D is undetermined. The germline V gene encodes CDR1 GTSNPN and CDR2 SVGIG (reference sequence). The CDR3 sequence is 13 residues long. V lost 7 bases and J lost 1, with 13 bases in between. CDR3 region: CASNPPGNTEAFF. In DNA, the CDR3 is TGTGCCTCTAACCCTCCAGGGAACACTGAAGCTTTCTTT.

This chain uses TRBV2 with TRBJ1-1; 8 bases are a match to TRBD1. The CDR3 totals 15 residues. After removal of 1 base from V and 4 bases from J, the junction contained 5 bases not matched to a gene. Germline CDR1 reads SNHLY; CDR2 reads FYNNEI. The CDR3 DNA sequence: TGTGCCAGCAGTGAAGACGGGACAGGTCTCACTGAAGCTTTCTTT. Encoded protein: CASSEDGTGLTEAFF. Complete variable domain (other parts from reference TRBV2 and TRBJ1-1): EPEVTQTPSHQVTQMGQEVILRCVPISNHLYFYWYRQILGQKVEFLVSFYNNEISEKSEIFDDQFSVERPDGSNFTLKIRSTKLEDSAMYFCASSEDGTGLTEAFFGQGTRLTVV.

The chain combines TRBV7-2 with TRBJ2-1; D may be TRBD2 (6 bases). This CDR3 is built from 14 residues. Trimming took 2 bases from V and 4 from J, leaving 9 bases between them. Germline assignment: CDR1 SGHTA and CDR2 FQGNSA. The CDR3 protein is CASSLPGVYNEQFF. The CDR3 DNA is TGTGCCAGCAGCTTACCGGGGGTTTACAATGAGCAGTTCTTC. The whole variable domain, filled in from reference TRBV7-2 and TRBJ2-1, reads GAGVSQSPSNKVTEKGKDVELRCDPISGHTALYWYRQSLGQGLEFLIYFQGNSAPDKSGLPSDRFSAERTGGSVSTLTIQRTQQEDSAVYLCASSLPGVYNEQFFGPGTRLTVL.

The rearrangement uses TRBV4-1 and TRBJ2-3, with 11 bases aligning to TRBD2. V was clipped by 4 bases and J by 3 bases; unmatched bases: 3. This CDR3 region has 15 residues. Germline V gene data show CDR1 as MGHRA and CDR2 as YSYEKL. The chain's CDR3 is CASSRGLAGTDTQYF. DNA for the CDR3: TGCGCCAGCAGCCGAGGACTAGCGGGTACAGATACGCAGTATTTT.

This rearrangement joins TRBV9 to TRBJ2-2; 11 bases fit TRBD1. The trim removed 0 bases at V and 4 bases at J, leaving 5 bases unmatched. Germline loops: CDR1 SGDLS, CDR2 YYNGEE. This CDR3 is 17 amino acids long. The CDR3 protein is CASSVGGQGATTGELFF. DNA for the CDR3: TGTGCCAGCAGCGTAGGCGGACAGGGGGCTACCACCGGGGAGCTGTTTTTT.